Shown below are 20 T cell receptor beta chains from a single sample sequenced in a study of regulatory T cells in long-lasting Graves disease. The time point is: persistent/refractory GD, antithyroid drugs over 5 years with positive TRAb. There was RNA extracted from PBMCs, and the TCR library was made from it. TCR beta libraries were built with iRepertoire HTBI primers and Arm-PCR of CDR3 regions. One entry per CDR3 protein results from TCRdb running MiXCR on the multiplex PCR reads. The sample records some 420,000 distinct CDR3 sequences, around a fifth being singletons. Here the sequenced sample was peripheral blood mononuclear cells (PBMCs), taken when the disease was refractory, from a patient treated with antithyroid drugs. The receptors were gathered from a female donor with Graves disease.

This clonotype was detected ten times or more. The rearrangement uses TRBV15 and TRBJ1-2; D is ambiguous. This CDR3 is built from 15 residues. With 1 base removed from V and 3 bases from J, the gap between germline ends came to 12 bases. Germline-derived CDR1 and CDR2 are LNHNV and YYDKDF (reference sequence). The DNA of the CDR3 is TGTGCCACCAGCAGAGGAGGGTCAGCAGACTATGGCTACACCTTC. Its translation: CATSRGGSADYGYTF.

The chain couples TRBV5-1 to TRBJ1-6; 7 bases are shared with TRBD1. Germline assignment: CDR1 SGHRS and CDR2 YFSETQ. This CDR3 is 17 amino acids long. Losses at the gene ends were 4 bases for V and 2 bases for J; bases not matched to a gene: 9. DNA for the CDR3: TGCGCCAGCAGCGGGGGACAGAGAAGTACCTATAATTCACCCCTCCACTTT. Translation gives CASSGGQRSTYNSPLHF.

This clonotype has a count of ten or more. J is TRBJ1-1 and V is TRBV12-3 or TRBV12-4; TRBD1 is a possible D gene (5 bases). The V end lost 6 bases, the J end lost 2 bases, and 19 bases lay between the germline ends. The CDR3 consists of 16 residues. The CDR3 reads CASRDLSGQGNTEAFF. CDR3 DNA: TGTGCCAGCAGGGATCTCTCGGGGCAGGGTAACACTGAAGCTTTCTTT.

This clonotype was recorded at least ten times. This sequence joins TRBV10-3 and TRBJ1-5; TRBD1 matches 8 bases. The germline CDR1 and CDR2 sequences are ENHRY and SYGVKD. This CDR3 has 14 residues. J was trimmed by 5 bases and V by 6 bases; bases with no gene match: 6. The CDR3 here is CAISPGGADQPQHF. CDR3 sequence (DNA): TGTGCCATCAGCCCAGGGGGCGCGGATCAGCCCCAGCATTTT.

The CDR3 here is CASTSGGEAKNIQYF. CDR3 in DNA: TGTGCCAGCACCTCGGGAGGCGAAGCCAAAAACATTCAGTACTTC. The J gene is TRBJ2-4, the V gene TRBV6-2 or TRBV6-3; 7 bases are shared with TRBD2. CDR3 length: 15 amino acids. The V and J ends lost 7 bases and 0 bases, in that order; junction bases with no gene match: 6. Germline V gene data show CDR1 as MNHEY and CDR2 as SVGEGT.

This clonotype occurred a few times. This chain connects TRBV28 to TRBJ2-7, with a tentative D call TRBD1 (6 bases). The germline V gene has CDR1 MDHEN and CDR2 SYDVKM. With 2 bases removed from V and 2 bases from J, the gap between germline ends came to 13 bases. The CDR3 length is 15 residues. DNA of the CDR3: TGTGCCAGCAGTTTAGGGGGCCTGCGGGCCTACGAGCAGTACTTC. Translated: CASSLGGLRAYEQYF.

This clonotype has only a few counts. The V call is TRBV9, the J call TRBJ2-7; D may be TRBD2 (5 bases). The CDR3 is 16 amino acids. Germline-derived CDR1 and CDR2 are SGDLS and YYNGEE. The germline V and J ends were trimmed by 0 bases and 4 bases, with 17 bases remaining between them. The CDR3 coding sequence is TGTGCCAGCAGCGTAGGGTCGGAGGCCGTCGATTACGAGCAGTACTTC. Translation gives CASSVGSEAVDYEQYF.

A word on this clonotype: At one of its ends the junction is not consistent with the germline gene, which may arise from a read error. V usage is TRBV7-6 and J usage is TRBJ2-7, with D tentatively TRBD1 (5 bases). This CDR3 is built from 14 residues. Germline loops: CDR1 SGHVS, CDR2 FNYEAQ. The CDR3 DNA follows: TGTGCCAGCAGCCTGACGGACACCTCCTACGGGCAGTACTTC. It encodes CASSLTDTSYGQYF.

This clonotype has at least ten counts. The V gene is TRBV5-6, the J gene TRBJ1-5; D not certain. The germline gives CDR1 SGHDT, CDR2 YYEEEE. Trimming took 0 bases from V and 3 from J, leaving 7 bases between them. This CDR3 region has 14 residues. As DNA, the CDR3 is TGTGCCAGCAGCTTGGGACGGTACAATCAGCCCCAGCATTTT. Translated, it gives CASSLGRYNQPQHF.

This clonotype was seen at least ten times. CDR3 DNA sequence: TGTGCCAGCAGTCCCTTCCAGGGAATGAACACTGAAGCTTTCTTT. Translation: CASSPFQGMNTEAFF. V is TRBV28 and J is TRBJ1-1, with D tentatively TRBD1 (5 bases). The CDR3 runs 15 residues. Per germline, CDR1 MDHEN and CDR2 SYDVKM. V lost 5 bases, J lost 0 bases, and 13 bases lay in between.

The chain uses TRBV20-1 and TRBJ2-7, with unresolved D. Deletions cut 6 bases from V and 4 bases from J, with 10 bases between. CDR3 length: 11 amino acids. CDR1 and CDR2 (germline): DFQATT, SNEGSKA (reference sequence). The CDR3 DNA reads as TGCAGTGCAAATCTAGGATACGAGCAGTACTTC. Protein: CSANLGYEQYF.

In this sample, this clonotype turned up a few times. The genes are TRBV30 and TRBJ2-5; D is uncertain. Trimming stripped 1 base from V and 3 bases from J, with 12 bases between. This CDR3 contains 14 residues. The germline V gene encodes CDR1 GTSNPN and CDR2 SVGIG (reference sequence). The CDR3 sequence: CAWSGQPWEETQYF. CDR3 DNA sequence: TGTGCCTGGAGTGGGCAGCCCTGGGAAGAGACCCAGTACTTC.

There are a few counts of this clonotype. The chain employs TRBV30 and TRBJ1-5; no reliable D call. This CDR3 region has 15 residues. Looked up from germline, CDR1 is GTSNPN and CDR2 is SVGIG (reference sequence). V was cut by 0 bases and J by 0 bases, with 9 bases left in between. Here the CDR3 DNA reads TGTGCCTGGAGTGTACTTGGACTTAGCAATCAGCCCCAGCATTTT. This codes for CAWSVLGLSNQPQHF.

This clonotype came up many times. DNA of the CDR3: TGTGCCAGCAGCCCAGACAGAAGCGAGCAGTACTTC. Its translation is CASSPDRSEQYF. The chain combines TRBV7-9 with TRBJ2-7, with D maybe TRBD1 (5 bases). Deletions cut 5 bases from V and 6 bases from J, with 11 bases between. Germline values: CDR1 SEHNR, CDR2 FQNEAQ (reference sequence). This CDR3 region has 12 residues.

V and J are TRBV6-1 and TRBJ1-2, with a weak D call TRBD1 (6 bases). CDR1 and CDR2 (germline): MNHNS, SASEGT. The V and J ends lost 5 bases and 4 bases respectively, with 14 bases between them. This CDR3 has 14 residues. CDR3 DNA sequence: TGTGCCAGCAGTCTTAATGACAGGTCCTATGGCTACACCTTC. This encodes CASSLNDRSYGYTF.

This clonotype was detected only a few times. This sequence joins TRBV19 and TRBJ1-1, with D possibly being TRBD1 (6 bases). The CDR3 is 13 residues long. CDR1 LNHDA and CDR2 SQIVND come from the germline V gene (reference sequence). Trimming cost V 4 bases and J 1 base, with 7 bases left between them. CDR3: CASSKQGNTEAFF. The DNA for the CDR3 is TGTGCCAGTAGTAAACAGGGGAACACTGAAGCTTTCTTT.

The chain uses TRBV7-8 and TRBJ1-1; perhaps TRBD1 as D (5 bases). From germline, CDR1 is SGHVS and CDR2 FQNEAQ. This CDR3 region has 16 residues. V gave up 3 bases and J gave up 3 bases, with 17 bases separating them. The CDR3 bases are TGTGCCAGCAGCTTTTTAGTATTCGGGGGGGACACTGAAGCTTTCTTT. Translation: CASSFLVFGGDTEAFF.

This clonotype was observed many times. The rearrangement uses TRBV7-2 and TRBJ2-7; unclear D gene. CDR1 is SGHTA, CDR2 FQGNSA, per germline. V was shortened by 2 bases and J by 5 bases, with 4 bases between the two germline ends. This CDR3 is 11 amino acids long. Here the CDR3 reads CASSLMDEQYF. The DNA of the CDR3 is TGTGCCAGCAGCTTAATGGACGAGCAGTACTTC.

The chain uses TRBV20-1 and TRBJ2-7, with D tentatively TRBD1 or TRBD2 (6 bases each). This CDR3 contains 16 residues. Germline CDR1 reads DFQATT; CDR2 reads SNEGSKA (reference sequence). V was clipped by 0 bases and J by 1 base, with 16 bases between them. The CDR3 is CSAREGGGPVSYEQYF. The DNA for the CDR3 is TGCAGTGCTAGAGAGGGGGGCGGGCCGGTGTCCTACGAGCAGTACTTC.

This chain joins TRBV11-2 and TRBJ2-1; D gene uncertain. From germline, CDR1 is SGHAT and CDR2 FQNNGV. The CDR3 has 13 residues. Trimming took 1 base from V and 9 from J, leaving 10 bases between them. This chain's CDR3 is CASSLGWRFEQFF. In nucleotides, the CDR3 is TGTGCCAGCAGCTTAGGGTGGAGATTTGAGCAGTTCTTC.